The rows below give T cell receptor beta chains drawn from one sample of a study of early T cells in non-severe SARS-CoV-2 infection. TCRdb redid the calling of the 5' RACE reads with MiXCR, one entry per CDR3 protein. This table has 75,000 to 100,000 distinct CDR3 sequences, approximately 15% appearing once. The specimen sequenced was whole blood. The receptors stem from an adult who was a healthcare worker with PCR-confirmed SARS-CoV-2 infection or an uninfected control (not recorded which). Each CDR3 is given with its conserved first and last residue. The D gene is left open where the match is weak. Clone size, where shown, is once, few, many, or a class for clones that have expanded.

D	V	size	J	DNA	CDR3
TRBD1	TRBV7-9	.	TRBJ1-2	TGTGCCAGCAGCTTATTGGGACAGGGAACCTATGGCTACACCTTC	CASSLLGQGTYGYTF
TRBD2	TRBV6-5	.	TRBJ2-7	TGTGCCAGCAGTTTAGGGCTAGCGGGATACGAGCAGTACTTC	CASSLGLAGYEQYF
.	TRBV7-9	few	TRBJ2-5	TGTGCCAGCAGCTTGATTCGGGCCGCGAGAGAGACCCAGTACTTC	CASSLIRAARETQYF
.	TRBV10-3	many	TRBJ1-5	TGTGCCATCAGAGAGGAGGGCCAGCCCCAGCATTTT	CAIREEGQPQHF
.	TRBV18	few	TRBJ2-7	TGTGCCAGCTCACCTCAGGGCTTTGAGCAGTACTTC	CASSPQGFEQYF
TRBD1	TRBV15	many	TRBJ1-4	TGTGCCACCAGCAGAGAAGGACAGGGGCATGAAAAACTGTTTTTT	CATSREGQGHEKLFF
.	TRBV20-1	.	TRBJ1-6	TGCAGTGCTCGTAAACCGAACACAGGGTTCTATGAACCCCTCCACTTT	CSARKPNTGFYEPLHF
TRBD2	TRBV4-1	few	TRBJ2-7	TGCGCCATACTCCGAGCGGGAGGGTCCTACGAGCAGTACTTC	CAILRAGGSYEQYF
.	TRBV5-1	.	TRBJ1-4	TGCACCAGCAGCTTACGGGGGTTTACAACTAATGAAAAACTGTTTTTT	CTSSLRGFTTNEKLFF
.	TRBV20-1	.	TRBJ2-7	TGCAGTGCTAGAGATCCTGGTATAAGCGAGCAGTACTTC	CSARDPGISEQYF
.	TRBV6-5	.	TRBJ2-5	TGTGCCAGCAAATCTTATGAAAAAGAGACCCAGTACTTC	CASKSYEKETQYF
TRBD2	TRBV6-4	few	TRBJ2-1	TGTGCCAGCAGCCCACTAGCGGGGTCCTACAATGAGCAGTTCTTC	CASSPLAGSYNEQFF
.	TRBV12-3/TRBV12-4	few	TRBJ2-1	TGTGCCAGCAGTTTTTCAGGGGAAAAGCAGTTCTTC	CASSFSGEKQFF
.	TRBV27	.	TRBJ2-7	TGTGCCAGCAGTCCCTGGGGCCACCTTAGTTACGAGCAGTACTTC	CASSPWGHLSYEQYF
.	TRBV10-2	few	TRBJ2-7	TGCGCCAGCAGTGAGCTGGGTGGTCTAGCGACCTACCCCTACGAGCAGTACTTC	CASSELGGLATYPYEQYF
.	TRBV28	few	TRBJ2-7	TGTGCCAGCAGTCCACAGGCCTTCTCCTACGAGCAGTACTTC	CASSPQAFSYEQYF
.	TRBV18	.	TRBJ1-1	TGTGCCAGCTCAAAGGGAGTTACGACTGAAGCTTTCTTT	CASSKGVTTEAFF
.	TRBV7-8	.	TRBJ2-7	TGTGCCAGCAGCTCTGGCCAGCGCTATTCCTACGAGCAGTACTTC	CASSSGQRYSYEQYF
TRBD1	TRBV6-2/TRBV6-3	few	TRBJ1-5	TGTGCCAGCACTTCTAGACTAACAGGGGGCGCGAAGCCCCAGCATTTT	CASTSRLTGGAKPQHF
TRBD2	TRBV14	.	TRBJ2-1	TGTGCCAGCAGCCCCGGGAGCGGGAGGGCCTCCTACAATGAGCAGTTCTTC	CASSPGSGRASYNEQFF
TRBD2	TRBV4-2	.	TRBJ2-2	TGTGCCAGCAGCCATACTAGCGGGGAGAACACCGGGGAGCTGTTTTTT	CASSHTSGENTGELFF
.	TRBV11-2	.	TRBJ2-1	TGTGCCAGCAGCCCCCGGGGATACAATGAGCAGTTCTTC	CASSPRGYNEQFF
.	TRBV27	few	TRBJ1-2	TGTGCCAGCAGTAGTACAGAAACTAACTATGGCTACACCTTC	CASSSTETNYGYTF
.	TRBV5-5	few	TRBJ1-5	TGTGCCAGCAGCTGGGGGCAGGGTAGTCAGCCCCAGCATTTT	CASSWGQGSQPQHF
.	TRBV3-1	.	TRBJ2-5	TGTGCCAGCAGCGAGACCGGGACCGAACAAGAGACCCAGTACTTC	CASSETGTEQETQYF
.	TRBV6-6	few	TRBJ1-2	TGTGCCAGCAGATCCGACCCGATCGGCTATGGCTACACCTTC	CASRSDPIGYGYTF
TRBD1	TRBV10-3	few	TRBJ2-1	TGTGCCATCAGTGAGGTTACAGGGGGAAACAATGAGCAGTTCTTC	CAISEVTGGNNEQFF
.	TRBV18	few	TRBJ2-2	TGTGCCAGCTCACCTCGGACGGCGGATACGAACACCGGGGAGCTGTTTTTT	CASSPRTADTNTGELFF
TRBD2	TRBV20-1	many	TRBJ2-5	TGCAGTGCTAGAGAGGCGGGAGCGGGTTTAGAGACCCAGTACTTC	CSAREAGAGLETQYF
TRBD2	TRBV7-9	.	TRBJ2-7	TGTGCCAGCGCTAGCGGGACCGAGTACGAGCAGTACTTC	CASASGTEYEQYF
.	TRBV14	few	TRBJ2-7	TGTGCCAGCAGCCAAGGCAAAGGGACTCGGCCCTACGAGCAGTACTTC	CASSQGKGTRPYEQYF
.	TRBV4-2	few	TRBJ2-2	TGTGCCAGCAGCCAAGCTTACGGGGAGCTGTTTTTT	CASSQAYGELFF
TRBD2	TRBV10-2	many	TRBJ2-1	TGCGCCACCCAAGGACTAGCGGGACAAGGTGAGCAGTTCTTC	CATQGLAGQGEQFF
TRBD2	TRBV5-4	few	TRBJ2-1	TGTGCCAGCAGCCCCCCGTGGGGTAGCGGGAGGGCCCCATCTCGCAATGAGCAGTTCTTC	CASSPPWGSGRAPSRNEQFF
.	TRBV20-1	.	TRBJ2-2	TGCAGTGCTAGATTGGCCCCAGGCACCGGGGAGCTGTTTTTT	CSARLAPGTGELFF
.	TRBV11-2	few	TRBJ2-7	TGTGCCAGCAGCTACCTCGCCCCACCTTTAGAGCAGTACTTC	CASSYLAPPLEQYF
.	TRBV10-3	many	TRBJ1-2	TGTGCCATCAGTGACAGCCCTAACTATGGCTACACCTTC	CAISDSPNYGYTF
.	TRBV21-1	few	TRBJ1-4	TGTGCCAGGGGGAGAGAGCCCCAACGTCCGGAAAAACTGTTTTTT	CARGREPQRPEKLFF
.	TRBV27	few	TRBJ2-3	TGTGCCAGCAGTTTATCCGCGGGATTGACAGATACGCAGTATTTT	CASSLSAGLTDTQYF
.	TRBV27	.	TRBJ2-5	TGTGCCAGCAGTTTATCGTATCGGGGTCAGACCCAGTACTTC	CASSLSYRGQTQYF
.	TRBV29-1	few	TRBJ2-4	TGCAGCGTTGAAGCCAAAAACATTCAGTACTTC	CSVEAKNIQYF
.	TRBV7-2	.	TRBJ2-3	TGTGCCAGCAGCTTTATCTTTGGAGATACGCAGTATTTT	CASSFIFGDTQYF
.	TRBV20-1	few	TRBJ1-5	TGCAGTGCCACCCTCCTTCAGCCCCAGCATTTT	CSATLLQPQHF
.	TRBV7-7	.	TRBJ2-5	TGTGCCAGCAGCCTAAACCCGGGCCAAGAGACCCAGTACTTC	CASSLNPGQETQYF
.	TRBV5-1	few	TRBJ1-5	TGCGCCAGCAGCCCGGCAGGGATAAATCAGCCCCAGCATTTT	CASSPAGINQPQHF
.	TRBV11-2	many	TRBJ2-2	TGTGCCAGCAGCCCTGAGCGGAACACCGGGGAGCTGTTTTTT	CASSPERNTGELFF
.	TRBV6-4	.	TRBJ2-3	TGTGCCAGCAGCGACACAGTCACAGATACGCAGTATTTT	CASSDTVTDTQYF
TRBD2	TRBV5-5	.	TRBJ2-4	TGTGCCAGCAGCTTGGTCGGGGGAGGGGTAAACATTCAGTACTTC	CASSLVGGGVNIQYF
TRBD2	TRBV28	many	TRBJ2-3	TGTGCCAGCAGTTTTCGGCTAGCGGGGGGGGAAATCACAGATACGCAGTATTTT	CASSFRLAGGEITDTQYF
.	TRBV20-1	.	TRBJ2-1	TGCAGTGCTATTGATCCACGCTCCTACAATGAGCAGTTCTTC	CSAIDPRSYNEQFF
TRBD2	TRBV27	many	TRBJ2-7	TGTGCCAGCAGTTCACGGGAGGTCCACGAGCAGTACTTC	CASSSREVHEQYF
.	TRBV20-1	few	TRBJ2-2	TGCAGTGCCGACAACACCGGGGAGCTGTTTTTT	CSADNTGELFF
.	TRBV6-2/TRBV6-3	.	TRBJ1-2	TGTGCCAGCAGTTACTCCGGGGGGCAAGGCTACACCTTC	CASSYSGGQGYTF
.	TRBV10-3	.	TRBJ2-3	TGTGCCATCAGTGAAGGCAGGGGTCCCACAGATACGCAGTATTTT	CAISEGRGPTDTQYF